The T cell receptor beta chain under discussion was sequenced for a study of T cells after yellow fever vaccination. Note on this clonotype: Its specificity is unknown.

Per germline, CDR1 DFQATT and CDR2 SNEGSKA (reference sequence). Deletions cut 5 bases from V and 3 bases from J, with 18 bases between. The CDR3 is made up of 15 amino acids. It was through 5'RACE template switching that TCR cDNA was made, with a universal primer site and UMIs added. In TCRdb, the 5' RACE reads were re-called with MiXCR into one record per CDR3 protein. The table lists about 370,000 distinct CDR3 sequences, roughly 11% of them singletons. The study's findings and limits: Among primary-vaccination clones, most reappeared after the booster, at approximately 97% for CD4 and more than 85% for CD8.

The specimen was PBMCs, collected on the day of the first yellow fever vaccination. This sequence joins TRBV20-1 and TRBJ2-3, with a possible D match to TRBD1 (8 bases). The clonotype comes from a man between 18 and 35 years old who received the YFV17D yellow fever vaccine. This chain's CDR3 is CSARSYRGGTDTQYF. DNA for the CDR3: TGCAGTGCTCGCTCCTACAGGGGGGGGACAGATACGCAGTATTTT.